Presented here are 24 T cell receptor beta chains from one specimen sequenced in a study of Tregs in tolerant kidney transplant recipients. TCRdb keeps only in-frame clones here, not all; method: immunoSEQ multiplex PCR. Its clone listing holds more than 45,000 clones. This material consisted of CD4+ T cells from blood, taken before the transplant. The receptors derive from a human donor who received a combined kidney and bone marrow transplant.

As concerns this clone: The read ends 3 residues before the CDR3 terminus; that terminus is restored from the germline J gene. The rearrangement joins TRBV10-3 to TRBJ2-5; 10 nucleotides line up with TRBD1. The length of the CDR3 is 15 residues. The V segment lost 3 bases and the J segment 1 base; nucleotides outside the gene matches: 2. CDR1 and CDR2 from the germline V gene are ENHRY and SYGVKD. The CDR3 DNA, read in part, is TGTGCCATCAGTGACGGGACAGGGGCCCAAGAGACC. Its protein is CAISDGTGAQET. The entire CDR3 sequence reads CAISDGTGAQETQYF.

With respect to this clone: The CDR3 extends 3 residues past the end of the read, so its final part is completed from the germline J gene. The chain combines TRBV5-1 with TRBJ2-3, with D perhaps matching TRBD1 (5 bases). V lost 6 bases and J lost 4, with 12 bases in between. The CDR3 length is 13 residues. Germline V gene sequence: CDR1 SGHRS, CDR2 YFSETQ. The chain's CDR3 is CASTRAGSDTQYF. Incomplete CDR3 DNA: TGCGCCAGCACCCGCGCAGGGTCAGATACG.

In the case of this clone: Read data end 3 residues before the CDR3 end; the end is taken from the germline J gene. The rearrangement links TRBV7-3 to TRBJ2-7; a weak D match, TRBD2 (6 bases). Germline V gene data show CDR1 as SGHTA and CDR2 as FQGTGA. The CDR3 contains 15 residues. The V and J ends lost 5 bases and 0 bases respectively, with 14 bases between them. The chain's CDR3 is CASSPGGAHSYEQYF. CDR3 DNA, as far as it was read: TGTGCCAGCAGCCCCGGGGGTGCACACTCCTACGAG.

About this clone: The observed sequence ends 3 residues before the CDR3 terminus, with the missing tail filled in from the germline J gene. This chain uses TRBV20-1 with TRBJ2-2, with D possibly matching TRBD1 (5 bases). V lost 6 bases and J lost 9, with 17 bases in between. From germline, CDR1 is DFQATT and CDR2 SNEGSKA (reference sequence). The CDR3 covers 13 residues. The DNA read from the CDR3 is TGCAGTGCGGCCGGGCAGGGTTTCAGGGAG. Translated: CSAAGQGFRE. The entire CDR3 sequence reads CSAAGQGFRELFF.

To note about this clone: The read ends 3 residues shy of where the CDR3 ends; the end is completed using the germline J gene. The chain recombines TRBV5-1 with TRBJ2-3; no clear D. Germline V gene sequence: CDR1 SGHRS, CDR2 YFSETQ. V was pared by 0 bases and J by 2 bases, with 7 bases between. There are 14 residues in the CDR3. This CDR3 is CASSLASFTDTQYF. The covered CDR3 bases are TGCGCCAGCAGCTTGGCTAGTTTCACAGATACG.

Incomplete CDR3 DNA: TGTGCCAGCAGCTTAGCGTCTCGCGGGAGGGTTCGAGAGACC. Translating gives CASSLASRGRVRET. The whole CDR3 reads CASSLASRGRVRETQYF. The gene calls are TRBV7-2 and TRBJ2-5; the match to TRBD2 covers 9 bases. Coverage ceases 3 residues before the CDR3 finishes, and the germline J gene fills in the end. The trim removed 0 bases at V and 4 bases at J, leaving 9 bases unmatched. Per germline, CDR1 SGHTA and CDR2 FQGNSA. The CDR3 has 17 residues.

Worth noting for this clone: The read ends 3 residues shy of where the CDR3 ends; the end is completed using the germline J gene. The chain carries TRBV7-3 and TRBJ2-3; D might be TRBD2 (6 bases). CDR3 size: 14 residues. V was pared by 5 bases and J by 0 bases, with 9 bases between. Germline values: CDR1 SGHTA, CDR2 FQGTGA. Partial CDR3 DNA: TGTGCCAGCAGCCAGGGACTTAGCACAGATACG. It translates to CASSQGLSTDT. The full CDR3 protein reads CASSQGLSTDTQYF.

As regards this clone: The read gets to within 3 residues of the CDR3 end, and the germline J gene fills in the rest. V gene TRBV7-3 combines with J gene TRBJ2-1; 7 bases are shared with TRBD2. Germline-derived CDR1 and CDR2 are SGHTA and FQGTGA. Trimming at V came to 3 bases and at J to 0 bases, leaving 8 bases not matched to a gene. This CDR3 has 17 residues. This CDR3 is CASSFYPRDYSYNEQFF. CDR3 DNA, as far as it was read: TGTGCCAGCAGCTTCTACCCCCGGGACTACTCCTACAATGAG.

About this clone itself: The read is 3 residues too short to cover the CDR3 end, so that end is filled in from the germline J gene. The genes are TRBV2 and TRBJ2-3; tentative D call: TRBD2 (5 bases). Trimming left V 7 bases short and J 2 bases short, with 13 bases between. Germline CDR1 is SNHLY and CDR2 is FYNNEI. The CDR3 sequence is 14 residues long. Incomplete CDR3 DNA: TGTGCCAGCAATATCGGGGTTTCCACAGATACG. Residues: CASNIGVSTDT. The CDR3 in its entirety is CASNIGVSTDTQYF. Drawing the rest from reference TRBV2 and TRBJ2-3, the complete variable domain is EPEVTQTPSHQVTQMGQEVILRCVPISNHLYFYWYRQILGQKVEFLVSFYNNEISEKSEIFDDQFSVERPDGSNFTLKIRSTKLEDSAMYFCASNIGVSTDTQYFGPGTRLTVL.

Notes on this clone: The read terminates 3 residues ahead of where the CDR3 ends, so the germline J gene completes it. J is TRBJ1-2 and V is TRBV7-9; D gene ambiguous. Germline V CDR1 and CDR2: SEHNR, FQNEAQ (reference sequence). There are 12 residues in the CDR3. V was cut by 5 bases and J by 4 bases, with 8 bases left in between. The covered CDR3 bases are TGTGCCAGCAGCCCGCGGGTCTATGGC. Protein product: CASSPRVYG. The whole CDR3 protein is CASSPRVYGYTF.

Remarks on this clone: The read is 3 residues too short to cover the CDR3 end, so that end is filled in from the germline J gene. This rearrangement joins TRBV18 to TRBJ1-1; unclear D gene. There are 12 residues in the CDR3. Germline assignment: CDR1 KGHSH and CDR2 LQKENI. The sequenced CDR3 bases are TGTGCCAGCTCACCACGGGCTTCGGAG. Protein sequence: CASSPRASE. The CDR3, in full, reads CASSPRASEAFF.

Concerning this clone: One end of the junction does not line up with germline, which may come from a read error. Read coverage stops 3 residues before the CDR3 terminus; the germline J gene supplies the remainder. The chain has TRBV7-7 and TRBJ2-5; TRBD1 might be the D (6 bases). The V gene's germline CDR1 is SSHAT and CDR2 FNYEAQ (reference sequence). The CDR3 runs 13 residues. CDR3 bases read: TGTGCTAGCAGCGTTGGACAGCAAGAGACC. It is translated as CASSVGQQET. The entire CDR3 reads CASSVGQQETQYF.

The chain's CDR3 is CSAPRLITYEQYF. The sequenced CDR3 bases are TGCAGTGCTCCGAGACTGATCACCTACGAG. This chain connects TRBV20-1 to TRBJ2-7; no definite D call. The CDR3 is cut off 3 residues early in the read; its end comes from the germline J gene. The germline gives CDR1 DFQATT, CDR2 SNEGSKA (reference sequence). CDR3 length equals 13 residues. Trimming took 5 bases from V and 2 from J, leaving 13 bases between them.

In regard to this clone: The read is 3 residues too short to cover the CDR3 end, so that end is filled in from the germline J gene. The genes are TRBV5-4 and TRBJ2-3, with 10 bases that match TRBD2. With V trimmed by 2 bases and J by 5 bases, 5 bases remained unmatched. The CDR3 runs 15 residues. Germline V lookup: CDR1 SGHNT, CDR2 YYREEE (reference sequence). The CDR3 DNA, read in part, is TGTGCCAGCAGCTTAGGTTTAGCGGGAGGAGATACG. It is translated as CASSLGLAGGDT. The entire CDR3 is CASSLGLAGGDTQYF.

In the case of this clone: The sequence runs out 3 residues before the end of the CDR3; the remainder is reconstructed from the germline J gene. The chain carries TRBV18 and TRBJ2-7; 7 positions agree with TRBD1. V shed 3 bases, J shed 3 bases, and the junction held 8 bases outside the gene matches. Germline V gives CDR1 KGHSH, CDR2 LQKENI. The CDR3 is 15 residues long. Here the CDR3 reads CASSPTGTASYEQYF. CDR3 DNA (partial): TGTGCCAGCTCACCTACCGGGACAGCGAGCTACGAG.

To note about this clone: The read comes to an end 3 residues before the CDR3 does, leaving the germline J gene to fill in the end. The chain employs TRBV2 and TRBJ1-1, with a weak D call TRBD1 (5 bases). Trimming removed 2 bases from V and 1 base from J, with 11 bases in between. This CDR3 contains 15 residues. The germline V gene encodes CDR1 SNHLY and CDR2 FYNNEI. CDR3 amino acids: CASSESGRANTEAFF. CDR3 bases read: TGTGCCAGCAGTGAAAGTGGCAGGGCGAACACTGAA. Using reference TRBV2 and TRBJ1-1 for the parts outside the CDR3, the full variable domain is EPEVTQTPSHQVTQMGQEVILRCVPISNHLYFYWYRQILGQKVEFLVSFYNNEISEKSEIFDDQFSVERPDGSNFTLKIRSTKLEDSAMYFCASSESGRANTEAFFGQGTRLTVV.

The CDR3 loop reads CASSPRPGDQPQHF. The DNA read from the CDR3 is TGTGCCAGCTCCCCAAGACCAGGGGATCAGCCC. The genes are TRBV18 and TRBJ1-5; possibly TRBD1 for D (6 bases). With the read ending 3 residues before the CDR3 end, the germline J gene is used to fill in that end. Germline V gives CDR1 KGHSH, CDR2 LQKENI. The V end lost 6 bases, the J end lost 5 bases, and 14 bases lay between the germline ends. The CDR3 sequence is 14 residues long.

Note on this clone: The DNA ends 3 residues before the CDR3 does, and the rest of the CDR3 is filled in from the germline J gene. The chain recombines TRBV5-1 with TRBJ2-2; a possible D gene is TRBD1 (6 bases). There are 15 residues in the CDR3. CDR1 and CDR2 from the germline V gene are SGHRS and YFSETQ. Trimming pared 0 bases from V and 4 bases from J, leaving 10 bases between. Partial CDR3 DNA: TGCGCCAGCAGCTTGGGCACACAGGGCACCGGGGAG. As protein: CASSLGTQGTGE. The complete CDR3 reads CASSLGTQGTGELFF.

A remark on this clone: The read falls 3 residues short of the CDR3 end, and the missing part is taken from the germline J gene. The chain employs TRBV4-2 and TRBJ2-1; 7 bases match TRBD2. Germline V gene lookup returns CDR1 LGHNA and CDR2 YNFKEQ. The length of the CDR3 is 15 residues. Trimming cost V 0 bases and J 6 bases; bases outside gene matches: 5. The CDR3 loop reads CASSQDKPGGNEQFF. The DNA read from the CDR3 is TGTGCCAGCAGCCAAGATAAGCCGGGGGGCAATGAG.

Remarks on this clone: The missing CDR3 end, 3 residues past where the read stops, is filled in from the germline J gene. The rearrangement uses TRBV5-6 and TRBJ2-7; the match to TRBD1 covers 9 bases. Germline lookup yields CDR1 SGHDT and CDR2 YYEEEE. This CDR3 region has 15 residues. Trimming removed 4 bases from V and 4 bases from J; junction bases left unmatched: 9. The CDR3 is CASSPSGTGIYEQYF. The sequenced CDR3 bases are TGTGCCAGCAGCCCGTCCGGGACAGGGATATACGAG.

The CDR3 DNA, read in part, is TGTGCCAGTAGTATCGCGGGGCGGGAGTTGAACGAG. The encoded protein is CASSIAGRELNE. The CDR3 in full is CASSIAGRELNEQYF. The chain combines TRBV19 with TRBJ2-7; TRBD2 agrees at 7 bases. The read ends 3 residues before the CDR3 terminus; that terminus is restored from the germline J gene. The V gene's germline CDR1 is LNHDA and CDR2 SQIVND (reference sequence). This CDR3 contains 15 residues. With 3 bases clipped from V and 5 bases from J, the junction kept 10 bases outside the gene matches. The complete variable domain, with remaining parts taken from reference TRBV19 and TRBJ2-7, reads DGGITQSPKYLFRKEGQNVTLSCEQNLNHDAMYWYRQDPGQGLRLIYYSQIVNDFQKGDIAEGYSVSREKKESFPLTVTSAQKNPTAFYLCASSIAGRELNEQYFGPGTRLTVT.

Note on this clone: The DNA ends 3 residues before the CDR3 does, and the rest of the CDR3 is filled in from the germline J gene. The V call is TRBV18, the J call TRBJ2-1, with D tentatively TRBD1 (5 bases). V gave up 4 bases and J gave up 6 bases, with 13 bases separating them. CDR3 length: 14 residues. Germline V CDR1 and CDR2: KGHSH, LQKENI. The part of the CDR3 DNA that was read is TGTGCCAGCTCACGGCTAGGGGTCTCCAATGAG. This gives the protein CASSRLGVSNE. The full CDR3 is CASSRLGVSNEQFF.

About this clone itself: The read halts 3 residues ahead of the CDR3 end, with the missing end drawn from the germline J gene. This chain links TRBV11-2 with TRBJ2-5, with TRBD2 matching over 11 bases. This CDR3 is 14 amino acids long. Trimming cost V 5 bases and J 3 bases; bases outside gene matches: 2. CDR1 and CDR2 from the germline V gene are SGHAT and FQNNGV. CDR3 DNA, as far as it was read: TGTGCCAGCAGCCCTAGCGGGAGGAAAGAGACC. It translates to CASSPSGRKET. From start to end, the CDR3 is CASSPSGRKETQYF.

Remarks on this clone: The read ends 3 residues before the CDR3 terminus; that terminus is restored from the germline J gene. V usage is TRBV19 and J usage is TRBJ1-1; D might be TRBD1 (5 bases). CDR1 and CDR2 (germline): LNHDA, SQIVND (reference sequence). The CDR3 is 15 residues long. Trimming shortened V by 1 base and J by 0 bases, and 9 bases separated the two germline ends. CDR3 sequence: CASSIGPGVNTEAFF. Partial CDR3 DNA: TGTGCCAGTAGTATAGGACCGGGGGTGAACACTGAA.